The 4 T cell receptor beta chains below were found in one sample sequenced in a study of T cells after yellow fever vaccination (dated by TCRdb to between 2019 and 2020). Libraries were prepared through 5' RACE. TCRdb shows the sequencer as Illumina HiSeq 2500. TCRdb reprocessing: public reads trimmed at Q25 with fastp, clones called with MiXCR, in-frame beta chains kept. Duplicate CDR3 protein sequences are folded into a single record with the most common DNA and genes. The sample yields 620,000 or so distinct CDR3 sequences; roughly 17% were counted once. Around 15% of the sample is held by the ten biggest clonotypes. The treatment or condition label, read with the paper, signifies: live attenuated yellow fever vaccine strain. Sequencing was performed on PBMCs, taken 5 days after the first yellow fever vaccination. Every receptor here comes from a man aged 18 to 29 who received the YFV17D yellow fever vaccine.

This sequence joins TRBV11-2 and TRBJ2-7, with TRBD1 matching 7 bases. The V gene's germline CDR1 is SGHAT and CDR2 FQNNGV. The CDR3 is made up of 16 amino acids. Germline trimming cut 1 base from V and 2 bases from J; bases unmatched to any gene: 8. The CDR3 loop is CASSLGQGVYAYEQYV. The CDR3, as DNA: TGTGCCAGCAGCTTAGGTCAGGGGGTCTATGCCTACGAGCAGTACGTC.

This clonotype was counted only a few times. V is TRBV12-3 or TRBV12-4 and J is TRBJ2-3; tentatively, D is TRBD2 (5 bases). The CDR3 has 11 amino acids. V shed 6 bases and J shed 6 bases, with 7 bases lying between them. The DNA for the CDR3 is TGTGCCAGCAGCGGGATTGATACGCAGTATTTT. Translated, it gives CASSGIDTQYF.

This clonotype was detected a few times. The J gene is TRBJ1-6, the V gene TRBV7-9, with a tentative D call TRBD1 (6 bases). The germline V gene encodes CDR1 SEHNR and CDR2 FQNEAQ (reference sequence). With 5 bases removed from V and 7 bases from J, the gap between germline ends came to 18 bases. CDR3 length equals 16 residues. The CDR3 spells CASSPPPGTRNSPLHF. The CDR3 nucleotides read TGTGCCAGCAGCCCCCCCCCGGGGACAAGGAATTCACCCCTCCACTTT.

This chain links TRBV7-3 with TRBJ2-1; 9 positions agree with TRBD2. CDR1 is SGHTA and CDR2 is FQGTGA in the germline V gene. The CDR3 length is 14 residues. The V and J ends lost 2 bases and 7 bases, in that order; junction bases with no gene match: 3. CDR3 amino acids: CASSLAGGVNEQFF. CDR3 in DNA: TGTGCCAGCAGCTTAGCGGGGGGGGTAAATGAGCAGTTCTTC.